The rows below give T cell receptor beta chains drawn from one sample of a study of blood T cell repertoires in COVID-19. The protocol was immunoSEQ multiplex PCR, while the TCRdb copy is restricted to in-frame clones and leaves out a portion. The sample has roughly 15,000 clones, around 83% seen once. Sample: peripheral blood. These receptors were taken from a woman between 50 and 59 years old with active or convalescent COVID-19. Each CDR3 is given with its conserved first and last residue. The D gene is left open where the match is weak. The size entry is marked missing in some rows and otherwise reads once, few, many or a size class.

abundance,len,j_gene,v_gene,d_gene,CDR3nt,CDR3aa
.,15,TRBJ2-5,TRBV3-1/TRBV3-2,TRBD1,TGTGCCAGCAGCTCGCGAAGGACAGGTCGAGAGACCCAGTACTTC,CASSSRRTGRETQYF
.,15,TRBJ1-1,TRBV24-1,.,TGTGCCACCAGTGATCCCAAAAGCGGGAACACTGAAGCTTTCTTT,CATSDPKSGNTEAFF
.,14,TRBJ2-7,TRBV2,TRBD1,TGTGCCAGCGGCAGGGGACAGGGGGCCTACGAGCAGTACTTC,CASGRGQGAYEQYF
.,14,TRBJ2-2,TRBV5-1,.,TGCGCCAGCAGCTTGTTAACAAACACCGGGGAGCTGTTTTTT,CASSLLTNTGELFF
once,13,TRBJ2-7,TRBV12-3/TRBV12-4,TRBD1,TGTGCCAGCAGTCAGGGACAGAGATACGAGCAGTACTTC,CASSQGQRYEQYF
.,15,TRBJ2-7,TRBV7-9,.,TGTGCCAGCAGCTTAGCTCGGGACACTGCCTACGAGCAGTACTTC,CASSLARDTAYEQYF
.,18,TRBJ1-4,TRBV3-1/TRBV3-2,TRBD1,TGTGCCAGCAGCCATACAGGGGTCAGGCGTGCAACTAATGAAAAACTGTTTTTT,CASSHTGVRRATNEKLFF
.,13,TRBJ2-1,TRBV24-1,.,TGTGCCACCAGTGATACGGGACTCACCGAGCAGTTCTTC,CATSDTGLTEQFF
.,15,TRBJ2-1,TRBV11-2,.,TGTGCCAGCAGCCCGTCGGGGGAAGACTACAATGAGCAGTTCTTC,CASSPSGEDYNEQFF
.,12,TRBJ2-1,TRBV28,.,TGTGCCAGCAGTTTATCGCGTGATGAGCAGTTCTTC,CASSLSRDEQFF
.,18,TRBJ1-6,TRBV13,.,TGTGCCAGCAGCTTAGGTGGACAACCGGGAGACTATAATTCACCCCTCCACTTT,CASSLGGQPGDYNSPLHF
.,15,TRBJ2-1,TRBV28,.,TGTGCCAGCTCCTGGTCTGGAGGATCCCTCAATGAGCAGTTCTTC,CASSWSGGSLNEQFF
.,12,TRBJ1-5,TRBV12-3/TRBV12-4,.,TGTGCCAGCAGTTTAAGGGGACAGCCCCAGCATTTT,CASSLRGQPQHF
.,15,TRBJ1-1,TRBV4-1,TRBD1,TGCGCCAGCAGCTACAACAGGGGGCTGAACACTGAAGCTTTCTTT,CASSYNRGLNTEAFF
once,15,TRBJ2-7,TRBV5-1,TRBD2,TGCGCCAGCAGCCCGGTTGGCGGGAGCTCCTACGAGCAGTACTTC,CASSPVGGSSYEQYF
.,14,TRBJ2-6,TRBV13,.,TGTGCCAGCAGCCCTTCTCTCGGGGCCAACGTCCTGACTTTC,CASSPSLGANVLTF
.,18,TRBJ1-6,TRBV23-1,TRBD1,TGCGCCAGCAGTCAAGATCGGCTGGGACAGAGAAGGAATTCACCCCTCCACTTT,CASSQDRLGQRRNSPLHF
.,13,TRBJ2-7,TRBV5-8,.,TGTGCCAGCAGCCCCCGACAGTCCTACGAGCAGTACTTC,CASSPRQSYEQYF
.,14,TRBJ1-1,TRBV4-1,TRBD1,TGCGCCAGCAGCCAAGCCGGACAGGGCGCTGAAGCTTTCTTT,CASSQAGQGAEAFF
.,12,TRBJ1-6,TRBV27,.,TGTGCCAGCAGTCACCCTCTATCACCCCTCCACTTT,CASSHPLSPLHF
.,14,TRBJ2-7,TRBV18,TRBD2,TGTGCCAGCTCACCACCGCGGGAGATCTACGAGCAGTACTTC,CASSPPREIYEQYF
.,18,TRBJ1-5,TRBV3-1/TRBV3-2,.,TGTGCCAGCAGCCATACAATCGGGCCGGGGGGTAGGCATCAGCCCCAGCATTTT,CASSHTIGPGGRHQPQHF
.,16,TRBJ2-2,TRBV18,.,TGTGCCAGCTCACCCGACAGTACTGCGAACACCGGGGAGCTGTTTTTT,CASSPDSTANTGELFF
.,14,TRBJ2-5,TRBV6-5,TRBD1,TGTGCCAGCAGGTATCAGGGGGTGGAGGAGACCCAGTACTTC,CASRYQGVEETQYF
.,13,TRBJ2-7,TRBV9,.,TGTGCCAGCAGCGTAGCTCCAGGCTACGAGCAGTACTTC,CASSVAPGYEQYF
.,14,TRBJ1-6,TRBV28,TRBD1,TGTGCCAGCAGAGGACAGGGTTTGGATGGAGTCCTCCACTTT,CASRGQGLDGVLHF
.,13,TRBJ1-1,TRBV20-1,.,TGCAGTGCTAGTCCCAGGTTGAACACTGAAGCTTTCTTT,CSASPRLNTEAFF
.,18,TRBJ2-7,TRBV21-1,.,TGTGCCAGCAGCAATTACGTCAGCGGGAGGGCGGGGCGATACGAGCAGTACTTC,CASSNYVSGRAGRYEQYF
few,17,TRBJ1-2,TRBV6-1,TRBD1,TGTGCCAGCAGTGAGTTGGGTGGACAGGGGGCCTTCTATGGCTACACCTTC,CASSELGGQGAFYGYTF
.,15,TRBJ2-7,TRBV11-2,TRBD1,TGTGCCAGCAGCACCGGGACAGTGGTTGGCTACGAGCAGTACTTC,CASSTGTVVGYEQYF
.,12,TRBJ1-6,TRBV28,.,TGTGCCAGCACCCCCCCGCGGGGACCCCTCCACTTT,CASTPPRGPLHF